The entry below describes one TCR beta chain. The CDR3 contains 13 residues. CDR1 and CDR2 from the germline V gene are GTSNPN and SVGIG (reference sequence). V was clipped by 4 bases and J by 9 bases; unmatched bases: 4. The repertoire was sequenced with immunoSEQ multiplex PCR; TCRdb's copy has only in-frame clones and lacks some. The sample holds about 330,000 clones; about 87% are singletons and the top ten take about 5%. The record originates from a study of blood T cell repertoires in COVID-19. Turning to the study itself: Sources were T cells, B-cell-depleted T cells, or PBMCs; the material itself was cDNA or gDNA.

Material for sequencing was PBMCs or T cells enriched from blood (not recorded which). The gene calls are TRBV30 and TRBJ1-6; 9 bases match TRBD1. This receptor was obtained from a man aged 25 to 45 who had recovered from COVID-19. CDR3 protein: CAWNLGQGSPLHF. The CDR3 nucleotides are TGTGCCTGGAATTTGGGACAGGGTTCACCCCTCCACTTT.